A selection of T cell receptor beta chains follows, all from one sample in a study of T cells in Graves' hyperthyroidism and ophthalmopathy. TCRdb re-analysed the multiplex PCR reads in MiXCR, keeping a single row per CDR3 protein. This table holds more than 550,000 distinct CDR3 sequences, 45% found once. Sequenced: peripheral blood or thyroid tissue (not recorded which). All receptors come from an adult man with Graves' disease, either hyperthyroidism or ophthalmopathy (not recorded which). Both conserved end residues are part of each CDR3. Each record gives: D gene, J gene, V gene, clone size, CDR3 DNA, CDR3 protein. The D gene is left open where the match is weak. Expanded clones get a size class; other rows say once, few or many, or leave the size out.

- TRBJ2-7 TRBV6-5 - TGTGCCAGCAGTTACTCGGACCTTGGGCTAGGGGAGCAGTACTTC CASSYSDLGLGEQYF
- TRBJ1-5 TRBV7-9 - TGTGCCAGCAGTTTCGGTATCACAAATCAGCCCCAGCATTTT CASSFGITNQPQHF
TRBD2 TRBJ2-7 TRBV24-1 - TGTGCCACCAGTTACTCCGGGAGGGCCAACGAGCAGTACTTC CATSYSGRANEQYF
- TRBJ1-1 TRBV5-1 - TGCGCCAGCAGCCCGGTGGGGGGCGCGTTTACTGAAGCTTTCTTT CASSPVGGAFTEAFF
- TRBJ1-2 TRBV7-9 few TGTGCCAGCAGCTCCGGGGTTGGGGAAACTGGCTACACCTTC CASSSGVGETGYTF
TRBD2 TRBJ2-5 TRBV9 - TGTGCCAGCAGCCAAGATCGGATAGCGGGGGGTCAGACCCAGTACTTC CASSQDRIAGGQTQYF
- TRBJ2-7 TRBV7-9 - TGTGCCAGCAGCTTAACGGGAGCGGGCTACGAGCAGTACTTC CASSLTGAGYEQYF
- TRBJ2-2 TRBV19 - TGTGCCAGCAGCCAAGGGGGGACAATGAACACCGGGGAGCTGTTTTTT CASSQGGTMNTGELFF
- TRBJ2-7 TRBV7-8 - TGTGCCAGCACCTCTAAAGGGGAGCAGTACTTC CASTSKGEQYF
- TRBJ1-4 TRBV19 - TGTGCCAGTAGTATAGCAGGGGCCACTATTGAAAAACTGTTTTTT CASSIAGATIEKLFF
TRBD1 TRBJ2-2 TRBV2 few TGTGCCAGCACGGGCTTACCGACAGGGGTAACCGGGGAGCTGTTTTTT CASTGLPTGVTGELFF
TRBD2 TRBJ2-7 TRBV7-6 many TGTGCCAGCAGCTTAGAAAGCGGGAGGGTCTACGAGCAGTACTTC CASSLESGRVYEQYF
TRBD1 TRBJ1-1 TRBV12-3/TRBV12-4 few TGTGCCAGCAGTTTTGACAGGGGACAGGATGAAGCTTTCTTT CASSFDRGQDEAFF
- TRBJ2-2 TRBV2 - TGTGCCAGCAGCGTCAACCAGGGGGAGCTGTTTTTT CASSVNQGELFF
TRBD2 TRBJ2-7 TRBV7-8 - TGTGCCAGCAGCTTAGCTCCTAGCGGGACCCGCTACGAGCAGTGCTTC CASSLAPSGTRYEQCF
- TRBJ1-3 TRBV2 - TGTGCCAGCGGAGTGTCGGCTAACTATGGCTACACCATATATTTT CASGVSANYGYTIYF
- TRBJ2-7 TRBV29-1 - TGCAGCGTTGACGCGAGGGCCACGGGCGAGCAGTACTTC CSVDARATGEQYF
- TRBJ1-1 TRBV7-2 - TGTGCCAGCAGCCTTGGGGTAGATCCGAGTGACACTGAAGCTTTCTTT CASSLGVDPSDTEAFF
- TRBJ1-2 TRBV12-3/TRBV12-4 - TGTGCCAGCAGTTTGGGGGAGGTGGGAGACTATGGCTACACCTTC CASSLGEVGDYGYTF
TRBD2 TRBJ2-2 TRBV7-9 - TGTGCCAGCAGCATGGGGGCTAGCGGGAGTACCCGGCCGGGGGCCGGGGAGCTGTTTTTT CASSMGASGSTRPGAGELFF
- TRBJ1-1 TRBV19 few TGTGCCAGTATGTCTCGGCTCTCTGAAGCTTTCTTT CASMSRLSEAFF
TRBD1 TRBJ1-6 TRBV29-1 - TGCAGTTTGGGGGACAGGGGAAATTCACCCCTCCACTTT CSLGDRGNSPLHF
TRBD2 TRBJ2-7 TRBV2 - TGTGCCACCAGTGTAGCGGGGGCGGCCTACGAGCAGTACTTC CATSVAGAAYEQYF
TRBD1 TRBJ1-2 TRBV7-9 - TGCGCCAGCAGCCAAGAAGGGGGCGCGGGAGGCTACACCTTC CASSQEGGAGGYTF
- TRBJ1-5 TRBV15 many TGTGCCACCAGCAGAGCCCAGGTGAATCAGCCCCAGCATTTT CATSRAQVNQPQHF
- TRBJ2-2 TRBV14 once TGTGCCAGCAGCCAAGATTTTAACACCGGGGAGCTGTTTTTT CASSQDFNTGELFF
- TRBJ2-2 TRBV7-9 few TGTGCCAGCAGCTTGCAGACCGGGGAGCTGTTTTTT CASSLQTGELFF
- TRBJ1-1 TRBV5-1 - TGCGCCAGCAGCTCCGGCGGGGTCGATGGGGCTCTCTTT CASSSGGVDGALF
- TRBJ2-3 TRBV29-1 - TGCAGCGTCCAGGGACGGCAAGATACGCAGTATTTT CSVQGRQDTQYF
- TRBJ2-5 TRBV6-5 many TGTGCCAGCAGTTATATAGGTGCAGGCGGAGAGACCCAGTACTTC CASSYIGAGGETQYF
TRBD1 TRBJ1-2 TRBV29-1 - TGCAGCGGGGATAGTGGGACAGGGTCCGGCTACACCTTC CSGDSGTGSGYTF
TRBD1 TRBJ1-3 TRBV2 - TGTGCCAGCGGCAGGGGGTACTATGGAAACACCATATATTTT CASGRGYYGNTIYF
- TRBJ1-4 TRBV29-1 - TGCAGCTTGGCAGTAGCAACTAATGAAAAACTGTTTTTT CSLAVATNEKLFF
TRBD1 TRBJ1-2 TRBV20-1 few TGCAGTGCTAGAAGGATGACAGGGGGGGGTGGAGCTAACTATGGCTACACCTTC CSARRMTGGGGANYGYTF
- TRBJ1-5 TRBV10-3 - TGTGCGATCAGGGGTGGCTATCAGCCCCAGCATTTT CAIRGGYQPQHF
- TRBJ1-4 TRBV12-3/TRBV12-4 - TGTGCCAGCAGTTTCGCCCAGACCTCCACTAATGAAAAACTGTTTTTT CASSFAQTSTNEKLFF
- TRBJ1-6 TRBV20-1 - TGCAGTGCTAGAGATTTTGTAACGGGAGGAAATTCACCCCTCCACTTT CSARDFVTGGNSPLHF
TRBD1 TRBJ1-5 TRBV7-9 - TGCGCCAGCAGCCTGGGGACAGGGGCGACGGTGGGCAATCAGCCCCAGCATTTT CASSLGTGATVGNQPQHF
TRBD1 TRBJ1-1 TRBV7-2 few TGTGCCAGCAGCCTACAGGGGCGTAGGTCTGAAGCTTTCTTT CASSLQGRRSEAFF
TRBD2 TRBJ2-7 TRBV20-1 - TGCAGTGCCTTCACTAGCGGGGTGTTCGGCGAGCAGTACTTC CSAFTSGVFGEQYF
- TRBJ1-1 TRBV25-1 many TGTGCCAGCAGTGAATCCCCTGGGGGGGCTGAAGCTTTCTTT CASSESPGGAEAFF
TRBD1 TRBJ2-7 TRBV5-1 many TGCGCCAGCAGCTTGGAGGGACAGGGCTACGAGCAGTACTTC CASSLEGQGYEQYF
TRBD1 TRBJ2-1 TRBV2 - TGTGCCAGCAGTACCGTCCGACAGGGGTCGGGTGAGCAGTTCTTC CASSTVRQGSGEQFF
- TRBJ1-6 TRBV7-3 many TGTGCCAGCAGCTTATTCCCCGTATCGTCGCCCCTCCACTTT CASSLFPVSSPLHF